This T cell receptor (beta chain) derives from a study of control samples from healthy donors and cancer patients. This CDR3 has 15 residues. Germline lookup yields CDR1 SGHAT and CDR2 FQNNGV. V was cut by 3 bases and J by 7 bases, with 19 bases left in between. Clones were read by immunoSEQ multiplex PCR, and TCRdb kept only the in-frame ones, dropping some. The sample carries approximately 130,000 clones, about 89% recorded once. This clone occurred once. The V call is TRBV11-2, the J call TRBJ2-7; D possibly corresponds to TRBD1 (5 bases). Sequenced input: blood. This TCR came from a man aged 60 to 75 in good health. CDR3: CASSFGALIGGEQYF. The CDR3 DNA is TGTGCCAGCAGCTTTGGGGCCCTGATCGGTGGAGAGCAGTACTTC.